This TCR beta chain is from a study of CD8 T cells in ankylosing spondylitis. From the 5' RACE reads, TCRdb called clonotypes with MiXCR, one entry per CDR3 protein. The table has some 330,000 distinct CDR3 sequences, 6.5% to 10% seen once. In its sample, this clonotype was seen many times. Its specificity is unknown. From germline, CDR1 is SGHRS and CDR2 YFSETQ. The length of the CDR3 is 14 residues. V lost 4 bases to trimming and J lost 6 bases, with 11 bases between them. Findings and caveats of the study: It appeared that ankylosing spondylitis blood was characterized by a TCR beta motif of fewer than 10 highly homologous variants.

The J gene is TRBJ1-6, the V gene TRBV5-1, with a weak D call TRBD1 (5 bases). The sequencing input was blood, either unsorted or a sorted T cell fraction (not recorded which). The clonotype was recovered from a male donor with ankylosing spondylitis. This chain's CDR3 is CASSPDNANSPLHF. In DNA, the CDR3 is TGCGCCAGCAGCCCGGACAACGCTAATTCACCCCTCCACTTT.